Listed below are T cell receptor beta chains from one sample, sequenced in a study of blood T cell repertoires in COVID-19. Only in-frame clones appear in the TCRdb table, and some are missing; sequencing was by immunoSEQ multiplex PCR. The data hold 240,000 or so clones, with roughly 79% observed a single time. Sequences were obtained from peripheral blood. The receptor set was obtained from a woman older than 75 with COVID-19, enrolled during active disease. CDR3s include the opening cysteine and the closing phenylalanine or tryptophan. The D gene is left open where the match is weak. The size field is filled for only some rows; it gives once, few, many or a size class.

d_gene	v_gene	abundance	j_gene	len	CDR3nt	CDR3aa
TRBD1	TRBV6-5	.	TRBJ2-1	15	TGTGCCAGCAGTTCCCGGGACAGGCTCTACAATGAGCAGTTCTTC	CASSSRDRLYNEQFF
.	TRBV6-4	.	TRBJ2-1	11	TGTGCCAGCAGTGGCGGCCGGGAGCAGTTCTTC	CASSGGREQFF
.	TRBV5-4	.	TRBJ1-1	15	TGTGCCAGCAGCTCCAACGGGGGGTGGAACACTGAAGCTTTCTTT	CASSSNGGWNTEAFF
.	TRBV27	few	TRBJ1-1	14	TGTGCCAGCAGTGGAGGACCGCTGAACACTGAAGCTTTCTTT	CASSGGPLNTEAFF
.	TRBV10-3	few	TRBJ1-6	14	TGTGCCATCAGTGAGGGCAGGGGTAATTCACCCCTCCACTTT	CAISEGRGNSPLHF
TRBD1	TRBV7-6	.	TRBJ1-5	17	TGTGCCAGCAGCTTAAGGGCCCACGGGACAGGGTATCAGCCCCAGCATTTT	CASSLRAHGTGYQPQHF
TRBD2	TRBV5-1	once	TRBJ2-7	16	TGCGCCAGCAGCCTGAACAGACTAGCGGGAGGCTACGAGCAGTACTTC	CASSLNRLAGGYEQYF
.	TRBV19	few	TRBJ2-1	14	TGTGCCAGTAGTATGCGGGTGTCCTACAATGAGCAGTTCTTC	CASSMRVSYNEQFF
.	TRBV4-2	.	TRBJ2-5	14	TGTGCCAGCAGCCAAGACTGGCAGGGTGGGACCCAGTACTTC	CASSQDWQGGTQYF
.	TRBV28	.	TRBJ1-4	13	TGTGCCAGCAGTTTCCTACTTAATGAAAAACTGTTTTTT	CASSFLLNEKLFF
TRBD1	TRBV9	once	TRBJ2-1	14	TGTGCCAGCAGCGTATCGGGACAGGGCGTTGAGCAGTTCTTC	CASSVSGQGVEQFF
.	TRBV7-2	.	TRBJ1-1	13	TGTGCCAGCAGTACTAACAGGGACACTGAAGCTTTCTTT	CASSTNRDTEAFF
.	TRBV5-1	few	TRBJ1-1	15	TGCGCCAGCAGCTTGAGGACGGGGACAAACACTGAAGCTTTCTTT	CASSLRTGTNTEAFF
.	TRBV5-1	.	TRBJ1-3	15	TGCGCCAGCCGTGATGAGGGTTCCTCTGGAAACACCATATATTTT	CASRDEGSSGNTIYF
TRBD2	TRBV29-1	.	TRBJ2-1	12	TGCAGCGTGTGGGGGGAGGGCAATGAGCAGTTCTTC	CSVWGEGNEQFF
.	TRBV18	.	TRBJ1-5	15	TGTGCCAGCTCCCCCCGCAGGGTAGACGATCAGCCCCAGCATTTT	CASSPRRVDDQPQHF
TRBD1	TRBV5-1	.	TRBJ2-5	15	TGCGCCAGCAGCGAGGGGGAGACAGGGGGCAAGACCCAGTACTTC	CASSEGETGGKTQYF
TRBD1	TRBV28	.	TRBJ2-7	17	TGTGCCAGCAGTCCTGACCCCGGGGGACAGGATTCCTACGAGCAGTACTTC	CASSPDPGGQDSYEQYF
.	TRBV7-3	.	TRBJ2-1	14	TGTGCCAGCAGCTTAACAACAGCCTACAATGAGCAGTTCTTC	CASSLTTAYNEQFF
.	TRBV3-1/TRBV3-2	.	TRBJ1-2	12	TGTGCCAGCAGCCAAACGAGGGCTGGCTACACCTTC	CASSQTRAGYTF
.	TRBV5-1	.	TRBJ2-2	16	TGCGCCAGCAGCTTGGCAGGGGGGCCTGGCACCGGGGAGCTGTTTTTT	CASSLAGGPGTGELFF
.	TRBV29-1	.	TRBJ2-5	13	TGCAGCGGCCTAGCTGGGGGCGAAGAGACCCAGTACTTC	CSGLAGGEETQYF
TRBD2	TRBV6-2/TRBV6-3	few	TRBJ2-1	15	TGTGCCAGCAGTTCCACGAGGGGAGGGTACAATGAGCAGTTCTTC	CASSSTRGGYNEQFF
.	TRBV10-3	.	TRBJ1-1	12	TGTGCCATCAGTGAGGCGGGCACTGAAGCTTTCTTT	CAISEAGTEAFF
.	TRBV7-9	.	TRBJ1-1	15	TGTGCCAGCAGCCTAGGCCACGAGGTAAACACTGAAGCTTTCTTT	CASSLGHEVNTEAFF
.	TRBV5-1	.	TRBJ1-1	14	TGCGCCAGCAGCTACCCCCAGGGGAACACTGAAGCTTTCTTT	CASSYPQGNTEAFF
TRBD1	TRBV16	.	TRBJ1-4	15	TGTGCCAGCAGCCAATGGGGACAGGGAGATGAAAAACTGTTTTTT	CASSQWGQGDEKLFF
.	TRBV7-2	.	TRBJ1-5	16	TGTGCCAGCAGCTTAGCTGCGGGGGCGAGCAATCAGCCCCAGCATTTT	CASSLAAGASNQPQHF
.	TRBV6-6	.	TRBJ1-1	16	TGTGCCAGCAGTTACTCGTTGGGGGCCGGGAACACTGAAGCTTTCTTT	CASSYSLGAGNTEAFF
TRBD1	TRBV5-8	.	TRBJ2-1	16	TGTGCCAGCAGCCCTGCAGGGGGCTGGAAATACAATGAGCAGTTCTTC	CASSPAGGWKYNEQFF
TRBD1	TRBV2	.	TRBJ2-2	14	TGTGCCAGCAGCTCACAGGGGGGAACCGGGGAGCTGTTTTTT	CASSSQGGTGELFF
.	TRBV9	.	TRBJ1-3	13	TGTGCCAGCAGCGCGGACATACGGAACACCATATATTTT	CASSADIRNTIYF
.	TRBV5-4	.	TRBJ2-1	15	TGTGCCAGCAGCCCAGGTGGGGCGGCATACAATGAGCAGTTCTTC	CASSPGGAAYNEQFF
.	TRBV3-1/TRBV3-2	few	TRBJ1-1	14	TGTGCCAGCAGCCTGGTGTCCGGGAACACTGAAGCTTTCTTT	CASSLVSGNTEAFF
.	TRBV30	few	TRBJ2-2	13	TGTGCCTGGAGGTACATGAACACCGGGGAGCTGTTTTTT	CAWRYMNTGELFF
.	TRBV3-1/TRBV3-2	.	TRBJ1-1	14	TGTGCCAGCAGCCGGGACTTCGGGGGGACTGAAGCTTTCTTT	CASSRDFGGTEAFF
TRBD1	TRBV27	.	TRBJ2-7	14	TGTGCCAGCAGTTGGGGATCAGGGGGCGACGAGCAGTACTTC	CASSWGSGGDEQYF
TRBD2	TRBV10-2	.	TRBJ2-5	16	TGCGCCAGCGGGGGACTAGCGGTCCCCACGGGGGAGACCCAGTACTTC	CASGGLAVPTGETQYF
.	TRBV5-4	once	TRBJ1-2	15	TGTGCCAGCAGCGCCCGGGTACTTCTAGACTATGGCTACACCTTC	CASSARVLLDYGYTF
.	TRBV3-1/TRBV3-2	.	TRBJ1-3	16	TGTGCCAGCAGCCAAGATTTCAGGAACTCTGGAAACACCATATATTTT	CASSQDFRNSGNTIYF
TRBD1	TRBV14	.	TRBJ1-1	17	TGTGCCAGCAGCCAATCCCAGGGGGCTCTCCTAAACACTGAAGCTTTCTTT	CASSQSQGALLNTEAFF
TRBD1	TRBV24-1	.	TRBJ1-2	13	TGTGCCACCAGTGATTTGCGGACAGGGGACTACACCTTC	CATSDLRTGDYTF
.	TRBV30	.	TRBJ1-3	15	TGTGCCTGGACCAACGAGGGTGTCTCTGGAAACACCATATATTTT	CAWTNEGVSGNTIYF
TRBD2	TRBV6-2/TRBV6-3	once	TRBJ2-7	15	TGTGCCAGCAGCTCCCGAGGAGCGGGGCTATACGAGCAGTACTTC	CASSSRGAGLYEQYF
.	TRBV10-3	few	TRBJ1-1	15	TGTGCCATCACTCCCGGGCCGGGAGTGAACACTGAAGCTTTCTTT	CAITPGPGVNTEAFF
.	TRBV4-2	.	TRBJ2-6	16	TGTGCCAGCAGCCAGGTACCCTACTCTGGGGCCAACGTCCTGACTTTC	CASSQVPYSGANVLTF
TRBD1	TRBV5-4	.	TRBJ2-1	14	TGTGCCAGCTACCGGGACAGCGAGCACAATGAGCAGTTCTTC	CASYRDSEHNEQFF